These T cell receptor beta chains were read from a single sample in a study of blood T cell repertoires in COVID-19. Sequencing was performed with immunoSEQ multiplex PCR; in TCRdb, only in-frame clones are kept and a portion is missing. The sample includes fewer than 150,000 clones, more than 75% of them seen just once. Sequences were obtained from peripheral blood. Receptors originate from a man aged 40-50 years with acute or convalescent COVID-19. Both conserved end residues are part of each CDR3.

v_call: TRBV19; cdr3_length: 14; cdr3_aa: CASSIGPGNNEQFF
v_call: TRBV5-6; cdr3_length: 15; cdr3_aa: CASSLATQGRTEAFF
v_call: TRBV7-8; cdr3_length: 16; cdr3_aa: CASSLMRGAFTDTQYF
v_call: TRBV3-1/TRBV3-2; cdr3_length: 15; cdr3_aa: CASSQASRVLDEQFF
v_call: TRBV4-3; cdr3_length: 16; cdr3_aa: CASSQDLLAGGGEQFF
v_call: TRBV2; cdr3_length: 18; cdr3_aa: CASSRTGEDFRTNQPQHF
v_call: TRBV7-9; cdr3_length: 14; cdr3_aa: CASSSPAGGYGYTF
v_call: TRBV19; cdr3_length: 14; cdr3_aa: CATQPRDRGLPQHF
v_call: TRBV6-6; cdr3_length: 12; cdr3_aa: CASSYRENEQFF
v_call: TRBV5-1; cdr3_length: 13; cdr3_aa: CASSGDRGTEAFF
v_call: TRBV2; cdr3_length: 13; cdr3_aa: CASREGSGGQQYF
v_call: TRBV3-1/TRBV3-2; cdr3_length: 13; cdr3_aa: CASSHSSTDTQYF
v_call: TRBV7-9; cdr3_length: 14; cdr3_aa: CASSNRQGVEKLFF
v_call: TRBV11-3; cdr3_length: 18; cdr3_aa: CASSTTLTGPANTGELFF
v_call: TRBV7-9; cdr3_length: 17; cdr3_aa: CASSLALLAGGPDEQYF
v_call: TRBV12-3/TRBV12-4; cdr3_length: 13; cdr3_aa: CASSSGETETQYF
v_call: TRBV30; cdr3_length: 15; cdr3_aa: CAWSVPGDRGTEAFF
v_call: TRBV9; cdr3_length: 16; cdr3_aa: CASSDLQVMRPYGYTF
v_call: TRBV2; cdr3_length: 12; cdr3_aa: CASSKTDNEQFF
v_call: TRBV4-1; cdr3_length: 16; cdr3_aa: CASSQPAGGGTDTQYF
v_call: TRBV4-1; cdr3_length: 14; cdr3_aa: CASSKDSSGNTIYF
v_call: TRBV23-1; cdr3_length: 15; cdr3_aa: CASRLTGQGFYEQYF
v_call: TRBV5-1; cdr3_length: 13; cdr3_aa: CASSKGKSETQYF
v_call: TRBV7-2; cdr3_length: 12; cdr3_aa: CASSLVLETQYF
v_call: TRBV7-2; cdr3_length: 13; cdr3_aa: CASSHGSNYGYTF
v_call: TRBV6-4; cdr3_length: 14; cdr3_aa: CASSAGTANQPQHF
v_call: TRBV5-1; cdr3_length: 14; cdr3_aa: CASSSTGLRNEAFF
v_call: TRBV29-1; cdr3_length: 12; cdr3_aa: CSVGGVYYGYTF
v_call: TRBV7-2; cdr3_length: 16; cdr3_aa: CASSVGGLSNTGELFF
v_call: TRBV10-2; cdr3_length: 13; cdr3_aa: CASSEQGAGGYTF
v_call: TRBV6-6; cdr3_length: 15; cdr3_aa: CASSPGGTALDEQYF
v_call: TRBV7-9; cdr3_length: 12; cdr3_aa: CASSFFEGEQYF
v_call: TRBV13; cdr3_length: 14; cdr3_aa: CASSNRLAIYEQYF
v_call: TRBV24-1; cdr3_length: 16; cdr3_aa: CATSEFRGLSSYEQYF
v_call: TRBV4-3; cdr3_length: 15; cdr3_aa: CASSQDLPSGYEQYF
v_call: TRBV9; cdr3_length: 16; cdr3_aa: CASSVAQGLRGETQYF
v_call: TRBV11-2; cdr3_length: 16; cdr3_aa: CASSLGQREMNTEAFF
v_call: TRBV24-1; cdr3_length: 12; cdr3_aa: CATSAGRGSAFF
v_call: TRBV9; cdr3_length: 12; cdr3_aa: CASGSGWNGYTF
v_call: TRBV10-3; cdr3_length: 12; cdr3_aa: CAISDRDEKLFF
v_call: TRBV24-1; cdr3_length: 15; cdr3_aa: CATSDGTGQNSPLHF